The T cell receptor (beta chain) under discussion was sequenced for a study of cytomegalovirus exposure and HLA in healthy donors. About the study: There were some 120 million unique TCR beta sequences, drawn from about 180 million T cells, in an earlier analysis.

The PCR made use of 60 Vbeta and 13 Jbeta primers. TCRdb's table, derived via immunoSEQ multiplex PCR, lists solely in-frame clones and lacks some. The sample shows approximately 290,000 clones, 75% to 85% of them seen only once. Germline V gene sequence: CDR1 SNHLY, CDR2 FYNNEI. The CDR3 has 14 residues. V was trimmed by 7 bases and J by 0 bases, leaving 10 bases between them. A remark on this clone: Its antigen is as yet unknown.

Study results and caveats: Earlier results showed most TCR beta V segments being productive about 90% or about 30% of the time. In a later analysis, HLA-associated TCR beta chains were more clonally expanded than equally common others. HLA alleles showed associations with 16,951 TCR beta sequences in a later analysis, at a 0.05 false discovery rate.

Source material: PBMCs. This chain uses TRBV2 with TRBJ1-5; D perhaps matches TRBD1 (5 bases). The receptor's source is a girl aged 2 to 9 in good health and CMV-seronegative. The CDR3 DNA sequence: TGTGCCAGCAACGCAGGGCTTAGCAATCAGCCCCAGCATTTT. This codes for CASNAGLSNQPQHF. Variable domain in full (rest from reference TRBV2 and TRBJ1-5): EPEVTQTPSHQVTQMGQEVILRCVPISNHLYFYWYRQILGQKVEFLVSFYNNEISEKSEIFDDQFSVERPDGSNFTLKIRSTKLEDSAMYFCASNAGLSNQPQHFGDGTRLSIL.